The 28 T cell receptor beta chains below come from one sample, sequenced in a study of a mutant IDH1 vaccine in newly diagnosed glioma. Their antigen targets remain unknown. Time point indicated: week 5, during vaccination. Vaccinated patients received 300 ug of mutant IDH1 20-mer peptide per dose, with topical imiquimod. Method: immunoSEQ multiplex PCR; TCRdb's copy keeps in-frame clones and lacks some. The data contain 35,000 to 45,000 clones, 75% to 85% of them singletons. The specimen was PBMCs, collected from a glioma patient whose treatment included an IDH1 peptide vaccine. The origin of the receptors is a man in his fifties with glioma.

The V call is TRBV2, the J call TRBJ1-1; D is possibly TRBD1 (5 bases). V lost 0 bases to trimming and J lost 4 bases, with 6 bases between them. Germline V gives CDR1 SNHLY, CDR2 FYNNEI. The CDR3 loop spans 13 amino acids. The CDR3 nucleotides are TGTGCCAGCAGTGAAGCGAGGGGCACTGAAGCTTTCTTT. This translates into CASSEARGTEAFF.

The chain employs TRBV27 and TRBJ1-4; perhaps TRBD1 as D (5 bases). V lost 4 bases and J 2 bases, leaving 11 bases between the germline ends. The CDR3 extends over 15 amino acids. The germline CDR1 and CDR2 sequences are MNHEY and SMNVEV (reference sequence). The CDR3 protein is CASSSGGATNEKLFF. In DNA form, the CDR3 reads TGTGCCAGCAGTTCCGGAGGGGCCACTAATGAAAAACTGTTTTTT.

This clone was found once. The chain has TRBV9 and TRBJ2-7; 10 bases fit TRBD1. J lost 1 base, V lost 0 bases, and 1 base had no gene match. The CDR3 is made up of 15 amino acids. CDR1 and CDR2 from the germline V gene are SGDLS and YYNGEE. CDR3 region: CASSVGQGASYEQYF. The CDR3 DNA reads TGTGCCAGCAGCGTAGGACAGGGGGCTTCCTACGAGCAGTACTTC.

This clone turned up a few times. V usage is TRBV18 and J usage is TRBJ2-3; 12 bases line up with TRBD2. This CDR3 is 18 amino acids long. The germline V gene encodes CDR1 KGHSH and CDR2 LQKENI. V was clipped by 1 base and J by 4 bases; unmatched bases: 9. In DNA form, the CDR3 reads TGTGCCAGCTCACCACTACCTAGCGGGGGGGCGATGGCAGATACGCAGTATTTT. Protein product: CASSPLPSGGAMADTQYF.

CDR3 nucleotides: TGTGCCAGCAGTTACGGGGCGGCTGGAAACACCATATATTTT. This translates into CASSYGAAGNTIYF. The chain carries TRBV6-5 and TRBJ1-3; possibly TRBD1 for D (5 bases). The germline V gene has CDR1 MNHEY and CDR2 SVGAGI. Trimming removed 2 bases at V and 2 bases at J, with 7 bases between. This CDR3 contains 14 residues.

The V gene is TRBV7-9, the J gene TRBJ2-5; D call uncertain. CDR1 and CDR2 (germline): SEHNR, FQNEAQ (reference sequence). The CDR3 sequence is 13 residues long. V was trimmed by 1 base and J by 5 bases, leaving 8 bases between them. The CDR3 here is CASSLEFRETQYF. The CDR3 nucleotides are TGTGCCAGCAGCTTAGAATTCCGGGAGACCCAGTACTTC.

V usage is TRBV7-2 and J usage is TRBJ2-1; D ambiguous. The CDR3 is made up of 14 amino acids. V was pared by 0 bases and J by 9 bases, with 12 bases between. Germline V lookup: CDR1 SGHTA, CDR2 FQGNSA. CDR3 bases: TGTGCCAGCAGCTTAGCCCCGGAGAGGACTGAGCAGTTCTTC. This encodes CASSLAPERTEQFF.

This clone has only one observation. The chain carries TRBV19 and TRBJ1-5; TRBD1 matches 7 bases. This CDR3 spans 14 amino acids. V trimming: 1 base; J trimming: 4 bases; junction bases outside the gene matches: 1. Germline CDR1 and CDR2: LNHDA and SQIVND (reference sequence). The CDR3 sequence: CASSIAGGNQPQHF. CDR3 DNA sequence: TGTGCCAGTAGTATAGCAGGGGGAAATCAGCCCCAGCATTTT.

CDR3: CASSQNRIDQYGYTF. CDR3 sequence (DNA): TGCGCCAGCAGCCAAAACAGAATAGACCAGTATGGCTACACCTTC. This chain connects TRBV4-1 to TRBJ1-2; D is unresolved. The germline V and J ends were trimmed by 2 bases and 5 bases, with 15 bases remaining between them. This CDR3 is built from 15 residues. CDR1 and CDR2 (germline): MGHRA, YSYEKL.

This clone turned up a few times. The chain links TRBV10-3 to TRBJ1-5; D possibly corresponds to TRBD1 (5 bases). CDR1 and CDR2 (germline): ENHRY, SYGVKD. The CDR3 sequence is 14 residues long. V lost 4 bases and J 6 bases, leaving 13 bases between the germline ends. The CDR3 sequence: CAISGGTRGQPQHF. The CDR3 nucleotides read TGTGCCATCAGTGGAGGGACCCGGGGTCAGCCCCAGCATTTT.

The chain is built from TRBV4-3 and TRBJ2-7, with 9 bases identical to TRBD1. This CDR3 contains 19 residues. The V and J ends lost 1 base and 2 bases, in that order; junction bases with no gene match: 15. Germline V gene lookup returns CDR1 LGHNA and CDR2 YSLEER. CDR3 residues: CASSQGTGQGFGEAYEQYF. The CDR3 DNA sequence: TGCGCCAGCAGCCAAGGGACAGGACAGGGGTTTGGAGAAGCCTACGAGCAGTACTTC.

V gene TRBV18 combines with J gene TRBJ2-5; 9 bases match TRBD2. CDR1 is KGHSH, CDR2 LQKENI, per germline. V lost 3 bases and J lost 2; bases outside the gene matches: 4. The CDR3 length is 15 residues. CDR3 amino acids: CASSPGTSRQETQYF. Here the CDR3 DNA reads TGTGCCAGCTCACCCGGGACTAGCAGACAAGAGACCCAGTACTTC.

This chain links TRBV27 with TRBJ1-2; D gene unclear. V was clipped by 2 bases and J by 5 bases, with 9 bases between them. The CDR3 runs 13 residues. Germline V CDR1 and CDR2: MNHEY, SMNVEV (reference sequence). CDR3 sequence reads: CASSLNLKYGYTF. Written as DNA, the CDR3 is TGTGCCAGCAGTTTAAATCTCAAGTATGGCTACACCTTC.

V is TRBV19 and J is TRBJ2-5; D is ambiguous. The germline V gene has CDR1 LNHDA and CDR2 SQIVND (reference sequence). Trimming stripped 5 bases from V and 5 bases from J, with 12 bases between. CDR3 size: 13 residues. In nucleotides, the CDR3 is TGTGCCAGTAGTTCCCAACGGAAGGAGACCCAGTACTTC. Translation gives CASSSQRKETQYF.

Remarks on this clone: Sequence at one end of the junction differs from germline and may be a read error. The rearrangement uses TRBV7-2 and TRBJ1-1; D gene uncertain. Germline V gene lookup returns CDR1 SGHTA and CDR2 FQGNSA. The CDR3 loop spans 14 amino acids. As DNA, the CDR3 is TGTGCCAGCAGCTCCATAAGTCCATTTTATTGGGGTGTCTTT. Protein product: CASSSISPFYWGVF.

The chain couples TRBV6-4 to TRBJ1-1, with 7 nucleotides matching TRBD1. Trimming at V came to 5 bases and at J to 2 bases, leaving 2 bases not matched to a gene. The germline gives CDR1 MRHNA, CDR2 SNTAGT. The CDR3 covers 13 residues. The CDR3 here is CASSRGGNTEAFF. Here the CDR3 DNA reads TGTGCCAGCAGTCGAGGGGGCAACACTGAAGCTTTCTTT.

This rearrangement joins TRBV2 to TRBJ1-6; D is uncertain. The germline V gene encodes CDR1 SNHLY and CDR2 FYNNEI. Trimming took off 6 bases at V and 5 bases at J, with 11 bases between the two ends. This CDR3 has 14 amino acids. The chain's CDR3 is CASRRTENNSPLHF. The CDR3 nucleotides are TGTGCCAGCAGGAGGACGGAGAATAATTCACCCCTCCACTTT.

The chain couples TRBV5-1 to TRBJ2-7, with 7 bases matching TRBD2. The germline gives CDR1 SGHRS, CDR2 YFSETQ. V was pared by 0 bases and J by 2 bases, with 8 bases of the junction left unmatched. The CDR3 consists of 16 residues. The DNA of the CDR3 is TGCGCCAGCAGCTTGGGGGGGGGAAAGGCCGCCTACGAGCAGTACTTC. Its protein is CASSLGGGKAAYEQYF. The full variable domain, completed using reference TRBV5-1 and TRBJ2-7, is KAGVTQTPRYLIKTRGQQVTLSCSPISGHRSVSWYQQTPGQGLQFLFEYFSETQRNKGNFPGRFSGRQFSNSRSEMNVSTLELGDSALYLCASSLGGGKAAYEQYFGPGTRLTVT.

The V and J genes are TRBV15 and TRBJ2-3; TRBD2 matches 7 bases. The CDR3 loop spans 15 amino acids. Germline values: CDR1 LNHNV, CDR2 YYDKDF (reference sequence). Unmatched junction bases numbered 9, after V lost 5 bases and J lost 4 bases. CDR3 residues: CATSPRRGGADTQYF. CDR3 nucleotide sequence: TGTGCCACCAGCCCCCGGCGGGGAGGGGCAGATACGCAGTATTTT.

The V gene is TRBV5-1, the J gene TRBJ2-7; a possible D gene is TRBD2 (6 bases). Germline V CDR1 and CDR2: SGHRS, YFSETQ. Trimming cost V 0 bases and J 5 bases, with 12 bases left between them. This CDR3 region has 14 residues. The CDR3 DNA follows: TGCGCCAGCAGCTTGGATCTTACTAGCCACGAGCAGTACTTC. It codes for CASSLDLTSHEQYF.

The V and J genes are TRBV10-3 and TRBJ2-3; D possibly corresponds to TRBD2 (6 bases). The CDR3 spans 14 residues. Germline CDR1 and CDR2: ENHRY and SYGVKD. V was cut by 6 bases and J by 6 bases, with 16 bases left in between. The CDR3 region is CAIRLGSFRDTQYF. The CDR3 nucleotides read TGTGCCATCAGGCTCGGGAGTTTCAGGGATACGCAGTATTTT.

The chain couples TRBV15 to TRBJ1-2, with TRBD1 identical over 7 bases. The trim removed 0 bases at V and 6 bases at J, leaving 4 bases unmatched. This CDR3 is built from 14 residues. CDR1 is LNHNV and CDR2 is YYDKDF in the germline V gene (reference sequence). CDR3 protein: CATSRDLQGDGYTF. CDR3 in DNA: TGTGCCACCAGCAGAGATTTGCAGGGGGATGGCTACACCTTC.

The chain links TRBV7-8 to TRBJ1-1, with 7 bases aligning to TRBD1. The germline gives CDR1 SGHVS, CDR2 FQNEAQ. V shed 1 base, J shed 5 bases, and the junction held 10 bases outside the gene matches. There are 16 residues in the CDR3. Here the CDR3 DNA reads TGTGCCAGCAGCTTAGGGAGGTCACAGGGGAGAACTGAAGCTTTCTTT. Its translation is CASSLGRSQGRTEAFF.

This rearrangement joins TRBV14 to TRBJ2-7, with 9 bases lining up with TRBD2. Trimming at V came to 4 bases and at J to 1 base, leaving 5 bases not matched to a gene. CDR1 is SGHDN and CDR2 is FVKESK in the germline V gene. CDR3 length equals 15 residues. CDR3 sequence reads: CASSRKREESYEQYF. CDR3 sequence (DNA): TGTGCCAGCAGCCGTAAGCGGGAGGAATCCTACGAGCAGTACTTC.

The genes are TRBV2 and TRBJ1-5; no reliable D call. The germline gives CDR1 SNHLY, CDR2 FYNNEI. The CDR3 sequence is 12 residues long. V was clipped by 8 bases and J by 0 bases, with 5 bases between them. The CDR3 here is CASADSNQPQHF. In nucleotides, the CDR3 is TGTGCCAGCGCCGATAGCAATCAGCCCCAGCATTTT.

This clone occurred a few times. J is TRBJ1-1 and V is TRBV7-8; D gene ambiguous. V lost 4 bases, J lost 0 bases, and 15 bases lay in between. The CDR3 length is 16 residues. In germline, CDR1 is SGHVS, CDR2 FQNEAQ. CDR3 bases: TGTGCCAGCAGCTCCGGGGTCCGGGCAATGAACACTGAAGCTTTCTTT. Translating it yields CASSSGVRAMNTEAFF.

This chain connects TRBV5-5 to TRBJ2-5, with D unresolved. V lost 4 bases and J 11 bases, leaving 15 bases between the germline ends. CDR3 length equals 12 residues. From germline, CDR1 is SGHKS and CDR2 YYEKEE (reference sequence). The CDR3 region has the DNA TGTGCCAGCAGCCAGGACCGTTTCTCTCAGTACTTC. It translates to CASSQDRFSQYF.

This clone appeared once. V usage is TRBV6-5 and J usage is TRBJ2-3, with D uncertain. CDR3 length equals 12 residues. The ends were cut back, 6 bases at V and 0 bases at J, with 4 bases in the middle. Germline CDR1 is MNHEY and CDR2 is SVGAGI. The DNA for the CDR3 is TGTGCCAGCAGGGGGAGCACAGATACGCAGTATTTT. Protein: CASRGSTDTQYF.